At least ten counts were recorded for the clone carrying this T cell receptor (beta chain). This entry belongs to a study of early T cells in non-severe SARS-CoV-2 infection. MiXCR, run by TCRdb on the 5' RACE reads, gives a single entry per CDR3 protein. Of around 77,000 distinct CDR3 sequences in the sample, 9.5% to 15% were seen once. The V end was cut by 3 bases, the J end by 6 bases, with 15 bases between. The CDR3 runs to 14 residues. The V gene's germline CDR1 is SEHNR and CDR2 FQNEAQ (reference sequence). Sequenced here: whole blood, sampled at baseline. The origin of this receptor is an adult who was a healthcare worker with PCR-confirmed SARS-CoV-2 infection or an uninfected control (not recorded which). The donor label of this sample is uncertain. The gene calls are TRBV7-9 and TRBJ2-7; the D gene is possibly TRBD1 (6 bases). CDR3 sequence reads: CASSFVTGSGEQYF. Written as DNA, the CDR3 is TGTGCCAGCAGCTTTGTGACAGGATCGGGCGAGCAGTACTTC.